Sequencing of this T cell receptor beta chain was carried out in a study of regulatory T cells in long-lasting Graves disease. In building TCR beta libraries, iRepertoire HTBI primers were used together with Arm-PCR of CDR3 regions. TCRdb re-analysed the multiplex PCR reads in MiXCR, keeping a single row per CDR3 protein. This sample carries approximately 400,000 distinct CDR3 sequences, around 20% of them seen once, and the ten largest clones take about 20%. This clonotype was detected ten times or more. Time point: persistent/refractory GD, antithyroid drugs over 5 years with positive TRAb. From RNA extracted from PBMCs, the TCR library was made. This CDR3 contains 14 residues. CDR1 is SNHLY, CDR2 FYNNEI, per germline. V lost 2 bases and J lost 8; bases outside the gene matches: 7.

The source is a female donor with Graves disease. This chain joins TRBV2 and TRBJ1-2; 8 bases align to TRBD1. Source: peripheral blood mononuclear cells (PBMCs), taken when the disease was refractory, from a patient treated with antithyroid drugs. CDR3: CASSEKQGATGYTF. In DNA, the CDR3 is TGTGCCAGCAGTGAAAAGCAGGGGGCTACCGGCTACACCTTC.